This is a list of T cell receptor beta chains from one sample in a study of blood T cell repertoires in COVID-19. Libraries were prepared by immunoSEQ multiplex PCR; TCRdb keeps only in-frame clonotypes and omits some of them. The table has 70,000 to 90,000 clones, roughly 83% seen once. Sample: peripheral blood. The receptor source for this set is a man aged 50-59 years with active COVID-19. CDR3s include the opening cysteine and the closing phenylalanine or tryptophan. The D gene is left open where the match is weak. Size tells how often a clone was seen (once, few, many) or the class of an expanded clone, and some rows leave it out.

V gene	clone size	J gene	D gene	CDR3 DNA	CDR3 protein
TRBV11-2	-	TRBJ2-3	-	TGTGCCAGCAGCTTAGGAGGAGTAGATACGCAGTATTTT	CASSLGGVDTQYF
TRBV7-6	few	TRBJ2-7	TRBD2	TGTGCCAGCAGCCCCTCGACTAGCGGGGCCCATAGCGAGCAGTACTTC	CASSPSTSGAHSEQYF
TRBV9	-	TRBJ1-1	-	TGTGCCAGCAGCCAAGGAGGATGGGGGAACACTGAAGCTTTCTTT	CASSQGGWGNTEAFF
TRBV28	-	TRBJ2-7	-	TGTGCCAGCAACTCCTGGGGGCAGTCGAGCTCCTACGAGCAGTACTTC	CASNSWGQSSSYEQYF
TRBV7-3	-	TRBJ2-5	-	TGTGCCAGCAGACCCACCGGGACATCCGAGACCCAGTACTTC	CASRPTGTSETQYF
TRBV18	-	TRBJ1-2	-	TGTGCCAGCTCACCCAGGGGATTGGACTATGGCTACACCTTC	CASSPRGLDYGYTF
TRBV7-9	-	TRBJ2-7	TRBD1	TGTGCCAGCAGCGATACAGGGGTTTCCTACGAGCAGTACTTC	CASSDTGVSYEQYF
TRBV7-8	-	TRBJ1-6	TRBD1	TGTGCCAGCAGCTTGAGAGACCGGACAGGAAAAAACTCCTATAATTCACCCCTCCACTTT	CASSLRDRTGKNSYNSPLHF
TRBV6-6	-	TRBJ2-1	-	TGTGCCAGCAGTTACGGGCTTTACAATGAGCAGTTCTTC	CASSYGLYNEQFF
TRBV9	-	TRBJ1-1	-	TGTGCCAGCAGCGCATCGTCGAGGAACACTGAAGCTTTCTTT	CASSASSRNTEAFF